The 19 T cell receptor beta chains below were found in one sample sequenced in a study of blood T cell repertoires in COVID-19. The protocol was immunoSEQ multiplex PCR, while the TCRdb copy is restricted to in-frame clones and leaves out a portion. The sample consists of some 170,000 clones, about three quarters of them appearing once. Sequencing used peripheral blood. The receptors here all came from a man between 65 and 85 years old with acute or convalescent COVID-19.

The V gene is TRBV11-2, the J gene TRBJ1-2, with D perhaps TRBD1 (6 bases). V shed 2 bases and J shed 0 bases, with 10 bases lying between them. Germline V gene data show CDR1 as SGHAT and CDR2 as FQNNGV. The CDR3 totals 15 residues. The chain's CDR3 is CASSLMRTANYGYTF. The DNA of the CDR3 is TGTGCCAGCAGCTTAATGAGGACAGCTAACTATGGCTACACCTTC.

This clone has a single count. The CDR3 DNA reads TGTGCCAGCAGACACCGGGACTACCACTACAATGAGCAGTTCTTC. Its protein product is CASRHRDYHYNEQFF. This chain links TRBV25-1 with TRBJ2-1, with TRBD2 matching 7 bases. Germline CDR1 MGHDK, CDR2 SYGVNS. This CDR3 contains 15 residues. After removal of 6 bases from V and 3 bases from J, the junction contained 8 bases not matched to a gene. The variable domain in full, completed from reference TRBV25-1 and TRBJ2-1, reads EADIYQTPRYLVIGTGKKITLECSQTMGHDKMYWYQQDPGMELHLIHYSYGVNSTEKGDLSSESTVSRIRTEHFPLTLESARPSHTSQYLCASRHRDYHYNEQFFGPGTRLTVL.

This rearrangement joins TRBV2 to TRBJ2-7; TRBD1 is a possible D gene (5 bases). CDR3 length: 13 amino acids. Germline-derived CDR1 and CDR2 are SNHLY and FYNNEI. The V gene lost 6 bases and the J gene lost 0 bases, with 9 bases spanning the gap. The CDR3 here is CASRLQGSYEQYF. CDR3 in DNA: TGTGCCAGCAGGCTTCAGGGCTCCTACGAGCAGTACTTC.

CDR3 nucleotides: TGTGCCAGCACTCTCGGACAGCTAAATCAGCCCCAGCATTTT. Translated: CASTLGQLNQPQHF. The chain couples TRBV28 to TRBJ1-5; possible D gene TRBD1, 6 bases. This CDR3 contains 14 residues. V was clipped by 7 bases and J by 4 bases, with 14 bases between them. Germline-derived CDR1 and CDR2 are MDHEN and SYDVKM. Full variable domain (rest looked up from reference TRBV28 and TRBJ1-5): DVKVTQSSRYLVKRTGEKVFLECVQDMDHENMFWYRQDPGLGLRLIYFSYDVKMKEKGDIPEGYSVSREKKERFSLILESASTNQTSMYLCASTLGQLNQPQHFGDGTRLSIL.

The V and J genes are TRBV10-2 and TRBJ2-1; D gene uncertain. Germline loops: CDR1 WSHSY, CDR2 SAAADI. The CDR3 runs to 16 residues. Trimming stripped 4 bases from V and 0 bases from J, with 13 bases between. CDR3: CASSGQQWSSYNEQFF. The CDR3 nucleotides read TGCGCCAGCAGTGGCCAGCAGTGGAGCTCCTACAATGAGCAGTTCTTC.

The V and J genes are TRBV9 and TRBJ2-7; D possibly corresponds to TRBD2 (6 bases). Trimming stripped 5 bases from V and 7 bases from J, with 16 bases between. Per germline, CDR1 SGDLS and CDR2 YYNGEE. This CDR3 is built from 13 residues. This chain's CDR3 is CASRESSAGEQYF. In nucleotides, the CDR3 is TGTGCCAGCAGGGAATCTAGCGCTGGGGAGCAGTACTTC. The full variable domain, rest sourced from reference TRBV9 and TRBJ2-7, is DSGVTQTPKHLITATGQRVTLRCSPRSGDLSVYWYQQSLDQGLQFLIQYYNGEERAKGNILERFSAQQFPDLHSELNLSSLELGDSALYFCASRESSAGEQYFGPGTRLTVT.

The chain has TRBV5-1 and TRBJ2-7; 7 bases are a match to TRBD1. J gave up 7 bases and V 5 bases, and 9 bases lay outside the gene matches. The CDR3 is 13 residues long. From germline, CDR1 is SGHRS and CDR2 YFSETQ. DNA of the CDR3: TGCGCCAGCAGTTACCCGACAGGGCAGGAGCAGTACTTC. Its protein is CASSYPTGQEQYF.

The chain is built from TRBV9 and TRBJ2-7, with D perhaps matching TRBD1 (6 bases). This CDR3 has 15 residues. Trimming left V 4 bases short and J 2 bases short, with 16 bases between. CDR1 is SGDLS, CDR2 YYNGEE, per germline. CDR3 in amino acids: CASSPRAGVAYEQYF. CDR3 coding DNA: TGTGCCAGCAGCCCCCGGGCAGGGGTGGCCTACGAGCAGTACTTC.

The rearrangement joins TRBV28 to TRBJ2-3, with 9 bases aligning to TRBD1. V was pared by 5 bases and J by 8 bases, with 11 bases of the junction left unmatched. Germline-derived CDR1 and CDR2 are MDHEN and SYDVKM. The CDR3 covers 15 residues. CDR3 nucleotide sequence: TGTGCCAGCAGTATGAGGACAGGGGTCCGAGGTACGCAGTATTTT. Its protein is CASSMRTGVRGTQYF. The variable domain in full, with the rest retrieved from reference TRBV28 and TRBJ2-3, is DVKVTQSSRYLVKRTGEKVFLECVQDMDHENMFWYRQDPGLGLRLIYFSYDVKMKEKGDIPEGYSVSREKKERFSLILESASTNQTSMYLCASSMRTGVRGTQYFGPGTRLTVL.

This chain links TRBV4-2 with TRBJ2-1; no clear D gene. Trimming took 2 bases from V and 9 from J, leaving 8 bases between them. Germline V CDR1 and CDR2: LGHNA, YNFKEQ. There are 12 residues in the CDR3. CDR3 sequence (DNA): TGTGCCAGCAGCCAACACCCGGGTGAGCAGTTCTTC. It is translated as CASSQHPGEQFF.

The sample holds one count of this clone. V is TRBV18 and J is TRBJ1-1; TRBD1 aligns across 7 bases. Germline-derived CDR1 and CDR2 are KGHSH and LQKENI. With 6 bases clipped from V and 5 bases from J, the junction kept 12 bases outside the gene matches. The CDR3 contains 15 residues. CDR3 protein: CASSQGTGAGTEAFF. The CDR3 bases are TGTGCCAGCTCCCAGGGTACAGGGGCAGGGACTGAAGCTTTCTTT.

This chain joins TRBV7-2 and TRBJ2-1, with 13 bases matching TRBD2. The CDR3 sequence is 14 residues long. The germline CDR1 and CDR2 sequences are SGHTA and FQGNSA. V lost 7 bases and J lost 7; bases outside the gene matches: 4. For the CDR3, the DNA is TGTGCCAGCACCTCGGGACTAGCGGGGAATGAGCAGTTCTTC. Encoded protein: CASTSGLAGNEQFF. Drawing the rest from reference TRBV7-2 and TRBJ2-1, the complete variable domain is GAGVSQSPSNKVTEKGKDVELRCDPISGHTALYWYRQSLGQGLEFLIYFQGNSAPDKSGLPSDRFSAERTGGSVSTLTIQRTQQEDSAVYLCASTSGLAGNEQFFGPGTRLTVL.

This chain connects TRBV6-1 to TRBJ2-5; a possible D gene is TRBD2 (5 bases). The CDR3 loop spans 14 amino acids. V was cut by 0 bases and J by 5 bases, with 10 bases left in between. Germline V gene lookup returns CDR1 MNHNS and CDR2 SASEGT. CDR3 DNA sequence: TGTGCCAGCAGTGAAGCGACCCCGGGGGAGACCCAGTACTTC. Translating it yields CASSEATPGETQYF.

The rearrangement links TRBV14 to TRBJ2-1; 7 bases map to TRBD1. Trimming cost V 4 bases and J 2 bases; bases outside gene matches: 11. The V gene's germline CDR1 is SGHDN and CDR2 FVKESK. The CDR3 has 17 residues. This CDR3 is CASSPNTGTVTYNEQFF. The CDR3, as DNA: TGTGCCAGCAGCCCTAACACCGGGACAGTGACCTACAATGAGCAGTTCTTC.

This rearrangement joins TRBV6-1 to TRBJ1-5; TRBD1 might be the D (6 bases). The CDR3 runs to 15 residues. Germline V gene data show CDR1 as MNHNS and CDR2 as SASEGT. V lost 2 bases and J lost 2, with 10 bases in between. The chain's CDR3 is CASSEHRVGNQPQHF. CDR3 sequence (DNA): TGTGCCAGCAGTGAACACAGGGTCGGCAATCAGCCCCAGCATTTT.

CDR3 sequence reads: CASSFDRGTTNEKLFF. Written as DNA, the CDR3 is TGTGCCAGCAGTTTTGATCGGGGGACAACTAATGAAAAACTGTTTTTT. The chain has TRBV28 and TRBJ1-4; a possible D gene is TRBD1 (5 bases). Germline lookup yields CDR1 MDHEN and CDR2 SYDVKM. Trimming took 3 bases from V and 0 from J, leaving 11 bases between them. The CDR3 loop spans 16 amino acids.

This clone was detected a few times. The gene calls are TRBV5-1 and TRBJ1-5; 7 bases fit TRBD1. This CDR3 spans 16 amino acids. The ends lost 0 bases at V and 4 bases at J; junction bases unmatched: 7. Germline V gene data show CDR1 as SGHRS and CDR2 as YFSETQ. CDR3 bases: TGCGCCAGCAGCTTGGGGACAGGAACGGCGAATCAGCCCCAGCATTTT. Protein product: CASSLGTGTANQPQHF. The whole variable domain, filled in from reference TRBV5-1 and TRBJ1-5, reads KAGVTQTPRYLIKTRGQQVTLSCSPISGHRSVSWYQQTPGQGLQFLFEYFSETQRNKGNFPGRFSGRQFSNSRSEMNVSTLELGDSALYLCASSLGTGTANQPQHFGDGTRLSIL.

This chain links TRBV25-1 with TRBJ1-2, with D unclear. The V gene lost 5 bases and the J gene lost 3 bases, with 7 bases spanning the gap. CDR1 and CDR2 from the germline V gene are MGHDK and SYGVNS. CDR3 length equals 12 residues. The CDR3 sequence is CASSIVDYGYTF. In DNA, the CDR3 is TGTGCCAGCAGTATAGTGGACTATGGCTACACCTTC.

Only a few counts were recorded for this clone. The J gene is TRBJ2-7, the V gene TRBV18, with 7 bases that match TRBD1. The germline gives CDR1 KGHSH, CDR2 LQKENI. The CDR3 sequence is 13 residues long. V was clipped by 3 bases and J by 3 bases; unmatched bases: 2. The CDR3 DNA follows: TGTGCCAGCTCACCTGGGACAGACTACGAGCAGTACTTC. Protein: CASSPGTDYEQYF.